Shown below are 22 T cell receptor beta chains from a single sample sequenced in a study of graft-versus-host responses after intestinal transplantation. Profiling relied on immunoSEQ multiplex PCR, and the TCRdb table lists in-frame clones only, not all of them. The table has roughly 14,000 clones, just under 30% seen once. Sequencing was performed on alloreactive CD4+ T cells from a mixed lymphocyte reaction culture, taken before intestinal transplant. Subset indicated: CFSE-low proliferating T cells sorted from approximately six-day pre-transplant mixed lymphocyte reaction (GvH or HvG direction). The receptors derive from a human patient who received an intestinal transplant.

This chain links TRBV5-6 with TRBJ2-7; 9 bases are shared with TRBD1. V shed 4 bases, J shed 4 bases, and the junction held 6 bases outside the gene matches. The CDR3 contains 14 residues. CDR1 and CDR2 from the germline V gene are SGHDT and YYEEEE. The CDR3 sequence: CASSLTGGGYEQYF. In DNA form, the CDR3 reads TGTGCCAGCAGCCTCACAGGGGGCGGGTACGAGCAGTACTTC.

In DNA form, the CDR3 reads TGCGCCAGCAGCTTGGTCGGCAGATCGAACACTGAAGCTTTCTTT. This gives the protein CASSLVGRSNTEAFF. The rearrangement joins TRBV5-1 to TRBJ1-1; D remains unclear. This CDR3 region has 15 residues. Trimming removed 0 bases from V and 1 base from J, with 10 bases in between. The germline gives CDR1 SGHRS, CDR2 YFSETQ.

This clone was recorded a few times. This chain joins TRBV5-6 and TRBJ1-1; D not certain. Looked up from germline, CDR1 is SGHDT and CDR2 is YYEEEE. Trimming removed 2 bases from V and 0 bases from J, with 5 bases in between. This CDR3 region has 13 residues. The CDR3 DNA sequence: TGTGCCAGCAGCTTACAGCTGAACACTGAAGCTTTCTTT. It is translated as CASSLQLNTEAFF.

J is TRBJ2-1 and V is TRBV4-1; TRBD2 aligns across 10 bases. The V gene's germline CDR1 is MGHRA and CDR2 YSYEKL. V shed 3 bases, J shed 6 bases, and the junction held 8 bases outside the gene matches. The CDR3 runs to 16 residues. This chain's CDR3 is CASSHLSGRAINEQFF. The CDR3 DNA sequence: TGCGCCAGCAGCCACCTAAGCGGGAGGGCCATCAATGAGCAGTTCTTC.

The J gene is TRBJ1-1, the V gene TRBV11-3; no clear D. V gave up 3 bases and J gave up 1 base, with 12 bases separating them. The CDR3 extends over 15 amino acids. From germline, CDR1 is SGHNT and CDR2 YENEEA. The chain's CDR3 is CASSFGSSANTEAFF. The DNA for the CDR3 is TGTGCCAGCAGCTTCGGGTCTTCAGCGAACACTGAAGCTTTCTTT.

This clone was seen more than once but under ten times. The V gene is TRBV7-9, the J gene TRBJ1-2; D uncertain. V was clipped by 2 bases and J by 4 bases, with 8 bases between them. CDR1 SEHNR and CDR2 FQNEAQ come from the germline V gene (reference sequence). This CDR3 has 13 residues. CDR3: CASSLFGVYGYTF. The CDR3 DNA is TGTGCCAGCAGCTTATTCGGCGTCTATGGCTACACCTTC.

CDR3 DNA sequence: TGTGCCAGCAGTGTTGCTTCGGTGGGAGGCACGTCCTACGAGCAGTACTTC. Its protein product is CASSVASVGGTSYEQYF. This rearrangement joins TRBV6-1 to TRBJ2-7; perhaps TRBD2 as D (6 bases). The ends were cut back, 4 bases at V and 1 base at J, with 20 bases in the middle. Germline CDR1 and CDR2: MNHNS and SASEGT. The CDR3 runs 17 residues.

The rearrangement joins TRBV7-2 to TRBJ1-2, with D hard to call. The V end lost 7 bases, the J end lost 2 bases, and 14 bases lay between the germline ends. CDR1 is SGHTA, CDR2 FQGNSA, per germline. The CDR3 loop spans 14 amino acids. The CDR3 loop reads CASTGSTANYGYTF. The CDR3 bases are TGTGCCAGCACCGGCTCTACGGCGAACTATGGCTACACCTTC.

This clone was counted only a few times. V is TRBV7-2 and J is TRBJ2-7; D unresolved. The CDR3 runs to 12 residues. Germline lookup yields CDR1 SGHTA and CDR2 FQGNSA. V lost 1 base and J 3 bases, leaving 4 bases between the germline ends. CDR3 nucleotide sequence: TGTGCCAGCAGCTTAGTAGGCTACGAGCAGTACTTC. Translating gives CASSLVGYEQYF.

There are a few counts of this clone. The V gene is TRBV4-2, the J gene TRBJ1-4; 7 positions match TRBD1. The CDR3 is 17 amino acids. Trimming cost V 0 bases and J 8 bases; bases outside gene matches: 12. Per germline, CDR1 LGHNA and CDR2 YNFKEQ. The CDR3 sequence is CASSQDLWGQPQEKLFF. The CDR3 region has the DNA TGTGCCAGCAGCCAAGATCTCTGGGGACAGCCGCAGGAAAAACTGTTTTTT.

This clone was seen once. V and J are TRBV6-1 and TRBJ1-5, with TRBD1 as a possible D gene (5 bases). Germline loops: CDR1 MNHNS, CDR2 SASEGT. The CDR3 contains 15 residues. V was shortened by 2 bases and J by 2 bases, with 10 bases between the two germline ends. CDR3 amino acids: CASSEMRGGNQPQHF. Written as DNA, the CDR3 is TGTGCCAGCAGTGAAATGCGGGGGGGCAATCAGCCCCAGCATTTT.

The rearrangement joins TRBV7-2 to TRBJ2-7; TRBD2 aligns across 8 bases. The V gene end was trimmed by 5 bases and the J gene end by 6 bases; junction bases not matched to a gene: 21. The CDR3 totals 18 residues. Looked up from germline, CDR1 is SGHTA and CDR2 is FQGNSA. This CDR3 is CASSRHRPSAGVVGEQYF. CDR3 DNA sequence: TGTGCCAGCAGCCGCCATAGACCGTCAGCGGGAGTGGTGGGCGAGCAGTACTTC.

The genes are TRBV6-5 and TRBJ2-7; TRBD2 matches at 10 bases. Unmatched junction bases numbered 7, after V lost 6 bases and J lost 2 bases. The CDR3 has 15 residues. CDR1 is MNHEY, CDR2 SVGAGI, per germline. The CDR3 region is CASRLSGTSAYEQYF. The CDR3 DNA sequence: TGTGCCAGCAGACTTTCCGGGACTAGCGCCTACGAGCAGTACTTC.

The chain uses TRBV5-5 and TRBJ2-7; 9 bases align to TRBD1. The junction had 8 bases not matched to a gene; V was cut back by 4 bases and J by 3 bases. This CDR3 is 15 amino acids long. Germline lookup yields CDR1 SGHKS and CDR2 YYEKEE (reference sequence). The CDR3 region is CASSARTGAIYEQYF. The CDR3, as DNA: TGTGCCAGCAGCGCTCGGACAGGGGCCATCTACGAGCAGTACTTC.

The chain carries TRBV5-6 and TRBJ2-3; TRBD2 might be the D (6 bases). Trimming removed 1 base from V and 3 bases from J, with 15 bases in between. The CDR3 has 16 residues. Germline V gene lookup returns CDR1 SGHDT and CDR2 YYEEEE. CDR3 bases: TGTGCCAGCAGCTTGTGGGGGGACCCCAGTACAGATACGCAGTATTTT. This sequence encodes CASSLWGDPSTDTQYF.

This clone was seen a handful of times. This chain uses TRBV30 with TRBJ2-3; unclear D gene. V lost 3 bases and J 4 bases, leaving 5 bases between the germline ends. In germline, CDR1 is GTSNPN, CDR2 SVGIG (reference sequence). This CDR3 spans 11 amino acids. The CDR3 bases are TGTGCCTGGAGGGCAGCAGATACGCAGTATTTT. Its protein is CAWRAADTQYF.

The chain joins TRBV5-6 to TRBJ2-3, with D possibly TRBD1 on 5 matching bases. The CDR3 runs to 14 residues. V shed 0 bases and J shed 3 bases, with 8 bases lying between them. Germline loops: CDR1 SGHDT, CDR2 YYEEEE. DNA for the CDR3: TGTGCCAGCAGCTTGGATCACAGGACAGATACGCAGTATTTT. Its protein product is CASSLDHRTDTQYF.

The V and J genes are TRBV6-8 and TRBJ1-2, with D hard to call. Germline assignment: CDR1 MNHGY and CDR2 SAAAGT. This CDR3 spans 12 amino acids. V was clipped by 7 bases and J by 5 bases, with 11 bases between them. The CDR3 DNA follows: TGTGCCAGCACCTCCGGACGGTATGGCTACACCTTC. It yields the protein CASTSGRYGYTF.

The sample holds a few counts of this clone. This chain uses TRBV7-9 with TRBJ1-4; D call uncertain. V lost 3 bases and J 4 bases, leaving 9 bases between the germline ends. CDR3 length: 14 amino acids. CDR1 and CDR2 (germline): SEHNR, FQNEAQ (reference sequence). The CDR3 here is CASSFHTRNEKLFF. The CDR3 DNA reads TGTGCCAGCAGCTTCCACACACGTAATGAAAAACTGTTTTTT.

The chain has TRBV5-1 and TRBJ2-6; tentative D call: TRBD1 (5 bases). Germline CDR1 is SGHRS and CDR2 is YFSETQ. The CDR3 has 17 residues. The V gene lost 3 bases and the J gene lost 0 bases, with 13 bases spanning the gap. The CDR3 DNA follows: TGCGCCAGCAGCTATGGACATTCCAGCTCTGGGGCCAACGTCCTGACTTTC. It translates to CASSYGHSSSGANVLTF.

The rearrangement joins TRBV28 to TRBJ2-3, with D possibly matching TRBD2 (5 bases). This CDR3 has 17 amino acids. Germline CDR1 reads MDHEN; CDR2 reads SYDVKM. V was cut by 3 bases and J by 2 bases, with 18 bases left in between. The CDR3 here is CASSFGGLTSFTDTQYF. The DNA for the CDR3 is TGTGCCAGCAGTTTTGGTGGGCTTACTAGTTTCACAGATACGCAGTATTTT. Based on the CDR3 plus reference TRBV28 and TRBJ2-3, the full variable domain is DVKVTQSSRYLVKRTGEKVFLECVQDMDHENMFWYRQDPGLGLRLIYFSYDVKMKEKGDIPEGYSVSREKKERFSLILESASTNQTSMYLCASSFGGLTSFTDTQYFGPGTRLTVL.

This clone was seen a few times. V gene TRBV5-1 combines with J gene TRBJ2-4, with D perhaps being TRBD1 or TRBD2 (5 bases each). CDR3 length equals 14 residues. With 0 bases removed from V and 3 bases from J, the gap between germline ends came to 7 bases. Germline V CDR1 and CDR2: SGHRS, YFSETQ. The CDR3, as DNA: TGCGCCAGCAGCTTGGGGGGGAGCAAAAACATTCAGTACTTC. Translation: CASSLGGSKNIQYF. The complete variable domain, with remaining parts taken from reference TRBV5-1 and TRBJ2-4, reads KAGVTQTPRYLIKTRGQQVTLSCSPISGHRSVSWYQQTPGQGLQFLFEYFSETQRNKGNFPGRFSGRQFSNSRSEMNVSTLELGDSALYLCASSLGGSKNIQYFGAGTRLSVL.